A single sample gave rise to the 31 T cell receptor beta chains below, sequenced in a study of T cells in Graves' hyperthyroidism and ophthalmopathy. The CDR3 regions of TCR beta were amplified from RNA transcripts. Initially, a first-round RT-PCR of the TCR CDR3 employed the HTBI primer set. Each CDR3 protein gets one entry after TCRdb re-called the multiplex PCR reads with MiXCR. Of approximately 600,000 distinct CDR3 sequences in the sample, around 20% were seen once. Sequencing used blood. The source of these receptors is a man aged 30 to 39 with Graves' ophthalmopathy.

The chain links TRBV4-1 to TRBJ2-5; no firm D call. V lost 4 bases, J lost 4 bases, and 19 bases lay in between. The CDR3 consists of 16 residues. The germline CDR1 and CDR2 sequences are MGHRA and YSYEKL. CDR3 nucleotides: TGCGCCAGCAGCCGAGCAGGCTTCGCCAAGGGAGAGACCCAGTACTTC. It is translated as CASSRAGFAKGETQYF.

The chain uses TRBV3-1 and TRBJ2-7, with TRBD2 matching over 10 bases. V shed 1 base and J 5 bases; nucleotides not matched to a gene: 5. CDR1 is LGHDT, CDR2 YNNKEL, per germline (reference sequence). The CDR3 consists of 15 residues. CDR3 sequence reads: CASSQVPSGSNEQYF. In nucleotides, the CDR3 is TGTGCCAGCAGCCAAGTCCCTAGCGGGAGTAACGAGCAGTACTTC.

This clonotype was observed a handful of times. This rearrangement joins TRBV6-5 to TRBJ2-7; no firm D call. Germline loops: CDR1 MNHEY, CDR2 SVGAGI. This CDR3 contains 14 residues. Trimming stripped 0 bases from V and 5 bases from J, with 11 bases between. For the CDR3, the DNA is TGTGCCAGCAGTTACTCCAGGACGGTCCACGAGCAGTACTTC. Translating it yields CASSYSRTVHEQYF.

This clonotype was detected only once. The chain couples TRBV19 to TRBJ2-7; D call uncertain. Germline loops: CDR1 LNHDA, CDR2 SQIVND (reference sequence). V was shortened by 4 bases and J by 2 bases, with 18 bases between the two germline ends. There are 16 residues in the CDR3. The CDR3 region has the DNA TGTGCCAGTAGTAAGGAACCGGGCCCCGGGCCCTACGAGCAGTACTTC. This sequence encodes CASSKEPGPGPYEQYF. Looking up the rest from reference TRBV19 and TRBJ2-7 gives the full variable domain: DGGITQSPKYLFRKEGQNVTLSCEQNLNHDAMYWYRQDPGQGLRLIYYSQIVNDFQKGDIAEGYSVSREKKESFPLTVTSAQKNPTAFYLCASSKEPGPGPYEQYFGPGTRLTVT.

In this sample, this clonotype turned up many times. The chain recombines TRBV3-1 with TRBJ1-1; 7 nucleotides align to TRBD1. This CDR3 has 15 amino acids. With V trimmed by 4 bases and J by 0 bases, 5 bases remained unmatched. The germline gives CDR1 LGHDT, CDR2 YNNKEL (reference sequence). Here the CDR3 DNA reads TGTGCCAGCAGCCTGGGGACAGCCATGAACACTGAAGCTTTCTTT. This codes for CASSLGTAMNTEAFF.

This chain uses TRBV19 with TRBJ2-3; D is undetermined. CDR1 is LNHDA and CDR2 is SQIVND in the germline V gene (reference sequence). The CDR3 is 14 residues long. V was trimmed by 3 bases and J by 3 bases, leaving 10 bases between them. The CDR3 DNA reads as TGTGCCAGTAGTATTGGCCCAAGAACAGATACGCAGTATTTT. Translated, it gives CASSIGPRTDTQYF.

This clonotype was counted ten times or more. This sequence joins TRBV12-3 or TRBV12-4 and TRBJ2-5; 10 bases align to TRBD1. V dropped 6 bases and J dropped 5; count of bases not matched to a gene: 6. This CDR3 spans 14 amino acids. CDR3 DNA sequence: TGTGCCAGCAGCCGACCGGGACAGGGGGAGACCCAGTACTTC. Its protein is CASSRPGQGETQYF.

Many counts were recorded for this clonotype. J is TRBJ1-2 and V is TRBV28; possibly TRBD1 for D (6 bases). Trimming stripped 5 bases from V and 12 bases from J, with 22 bases between. This CDR3 has 14 amino acids. The germline V gene encodes CDR1 MDHEN and CDR2 SYDVKM. For the CDR3, the DNA is TGTGCCAGCAGTCCCACAGGGTATGGTTTATTACACACCTTC. The encoded protein is CASSPTGYGLLHTF.

This clonotype was seen many times. This chain links TRBV2 with TRBJ2-1; 7 bases are a match to TRBD2. CDR1 and CDR2 (germline): SNHLY, FYNNEI. With 2 bases clipped from V and 10 bases from J, the junction kept 11 bases outside the gene matches. This CDR3 has 15 amino acids. CDR3 DNA: TGTGCCAGCAGTGAATATGGCGCGGGAGCTGGCGAGCAGTTCTTC. Translation: CASSEYGAGAGEQFF.

This rearrangement joins TRBV7-8 to TRBJ2-2; unclear D gene. Germline assignment: CDR1 SGHVS and CDR2 FQNEAQ. The ends were cut back, 0 bases at V and 3 bases at J, with 14 bases in the middle. This CDR3 region has 17 residues. CDR3 sequence: CASSLARRWWDTGELFF. The CDR3 DNA is TGTGCCAGCAGCTTAGCGCGTAGATGGTGGGACACCGGGGAGCTGTTTTTT.

This clonotype was counted only a few times. V is TRBV20-1 and J is TRBJ2-7; TRBD2 is a possible D gene (6 bases). Germline V lookup: CDR1 DFQATT, CDR2 SNEGSKA (reference sequence). The V and J ends lost 0 bases and 0 bases respectively, with 12 bases between them. This CDR3 is 15 amino acids long. CDR3: CSARDLRRDSYEQYF. CDR3 nucleotides: TGCAGTGCTAGAGATTTAAGGCGGGACTCCTACGAGCAGTACTTC.

This clonotype came up a few times. The J gene is TRBJ2-1, the V gene TRBV5-1, with D tentatively TRBD1 (6 bases). Germline V gene data show CDR1 as SGHRS and CDR2 as YFSETQ. The CDR3 has 12 residues. The V end lost 7 bases, the J end lost 4 bases, and 9 bases lay between the germline ends. The CDR3 DNA reads TGCGCCAGCCAGGACAGTTACAATGAGCAGTTCTTC. As protein: CASQDSYNEQFF.

This clonotype was recorded a few times. V and J are TRBV28 and TRBJ1-1, with 7 bases aligning to TRBD1. The germline gives CDR1 MDHEN, CDR2 SYDVKM. V lost 3 bases, J lost 1 base, and 8 bases stayed unmatched. This CDR3 spans 16 amino acids. For the CDR3, the DNA is TGTGCCAGCAGTTTTCCGAGGACAGGTTGGAACACTGAAGCTTTCTTT. This translates into CASSFPRTGWNTEAFF.

This clonotype showed up many times. The J gene is TRBJ2-1, the V gene TRBV7-2; TRBD2 agrees at 7 bases. After removal of 4 bases from V and 2 bases from J, the junction contained 8 bases not matched to a gene. The CDR3 has 16 residues. Germline V gene lookup returns CDR1 SGHTA and CDR2 FQGNSA. CDR3 sequence: CASSSGRGSTYNEQFF. The CDR3 DNA reads as TGTGCCAGCAGCTCAGGACGCGGGAGCACCTACAATGAGCAGTTCTTC.

This chain joins TRBV5-1 and TRBJ1-1; the D gene is possibly TRBD1 (5 bases). The CDR3 runs 14 residues. V lost 3 bases to trimming and J lost 7 bases, with 16 bases between them. Germline assignment: CDR1 SGHRS and CDR2 YFSETQ. As DNA, the CDR3 is TGCGCCAGCAGCTCGGGGGTTACGGAAATTGAAGCTTTCTTT. This sequence encodes CASSSGVTEIEAFF.

This clonotype has at least ten counts. This chain joins TRBV18 and TRBJ2-5; no reliable D call. This CDR3 comprises 15 residues. The V gene's germline CDR1 is KGHSH and CDR2 LQKENI. The V gene lost 2 bases and the J gene lost 1 base, with 11 bases spanning the gap. Written as DNA, the CDR3 is TGTGCCAGCTCACCAAAGCCCGCTAGCCAAGAGACCCAGTACTTC. Protein: CASSPKPASQETQYF.

This chain links TRBV14 with TRBJ2-5, with D perhaps matching TRBD2 (5 bases). This CDR3 has 15 amino acids. The germline V gene encodes CDR1 SGHDN and CDR2 FVKESK. Between the trimmed V and J ends, which lost 0 bases and 3 bases, there was a span of 11 bases. The CDR3 loop reads CASSQEAGAEETQYF. The CDR3 DNA reads as TGTGCCAGCAGCCAAGAGGCCGGAGCGGAAGAGACCCAGTACTTC.

This clonotype turned up a few times. The chain recombines TRBV9 with TRBJ2-7, with TRBD2 matching 9 bases. The CDR3 is 15 residues long. The germline V gene has CDR1 SGDLS and CDR2 YYNGEE. The J segment lost 3 bases and the V segment lost 0 bases, leaving 4 bases of the junction unmatched. The CDR3: CASSVEAGGGYEQYF. DNA of the CDR3: TGTGCCAGCAGCGTAGAGGCGGGAGGGGGCTACGAGCAGTACTTC.

This clonotype was observed a handful of times. This chain uses TRBV14 with TRBJ2-1; D is undetermined. This CDR3 is built from 12 residues. Trimming took off 4 bases at V and 10 bases at J, with 11 bases between the two ends. Germline lookup yields CDR1 SGHDN and CDR2 FVKESK. The CDR3 region is CASSPKLGEQFF. The CDR3 nucleotides read TGTGCCAGCAGCCCAAAATTAGGAGAGCAGTTCTTC.

V is TRBV6-1 and J is TRBJ2-2; D is undetermined. The length of the CDR3 is 12 residues. Trimming removed 5 bases from V and 7 bases from J, with 8 bases in between. Germline CDR1 and CDR2: MNHNS and SASEGT. The CDR3 DNA sequence: TGTGCCAGCAGTTATGGGCGCGGGGAGCTGTTTTTT. It is translated as CASSYGRGELFF.

This clonotype came up a few times. The V and J genes are TRBV20-1 and TRBJ2-5, with TRBD2 as a possible D gene (5 bases). Germline V gene data show CDR1 as DFQATT and CDR2 as SNEGSKA (reference sequence). The CDR3 is made up of 14 amino acids. V was clipped by 3 bases and J by 0 bases, with 11 bases between them. DNA of the CDR3: TGCAGTGCTAGCCGTTCGGGGTACCAAGAGACCCAGTACTTC. Translated: CSASRSGYQETQYF.

This clonotype has ten or more counts. J is TRBJ1-5 and V is TRBV27; no clear D. The CDR3 sequence is 15 residues long. Germline CDR1 reads MNHEY; CDR2 reads SMNVEV (reference sequence). Trimming shortened V by 2 bases and J by 3 bases, and 11 bases separated the two germline ends. In DNA form, the CDR3 reads TGTGCCAGCAGTTTAGTGGGGTCAACCAATCAGCCCCAGCATTTT. Amino acids: CASSLVGSTNQPQHF.

This clonotype was seen at least ten times. The rearrangement uses TRBV18 and TRBJ2-5; TRBD2 might be the D (6 bases). Germline V gene lookup returns CDR1 KGHSH and CDR2 LQKENI. The V and J ends lost 5 bases and 5 bases respectively, with 15 bases between them. CDR3 length equals 14 residues. The CDR3 protein is CASSGGLQLETQYF. DNA for the CDR3: TGTGCCAGCTCAGGAGGGCTACAGTTGGAGACCCAGTACTTC.

The chain links TRBV19 to TRBJ1-5; no reliable D call. The CDR3 consists of 13 residues. Germline V CDR1 and CDR2: LNHDA, SQIVND (reference sequence). Trimming shortened V by 7 bases and J by 2 bases, and 9 bases separated the two germline ends. CDR3 sequence: CASIGEGNQPQHF. CDR3 DNA: TGTGCCAGTATTGGGGAGGGCAATCAGCCCCAGCATTTT.

This clonotype was detected many times. The chain carries TRBV12-3 or TRBV12-4 and TRBJ2-7, with TRBD2 matching over 14 bases. This CDR3 region has 17 residues. J was trimmed by 0 bases and V by 11 bases; bases with no gene match: 12. CDR3 bases: TGTGCCGGACCGGGACTAGCGGGAGAGAGGGTCTCCTACGAGCAGTACTTC. This translates into CAGPGLAGERVSYEQYF.

Only a few counts were recorded for this clonotype. The V and J genes are TRBV12-3 or TRBV12-4 and TRBJ1-3, with 8 nucleotides matching TRBD1. V was clipped by 5 bases and J by 2 bases; unmatched bases: 2. CDR3 size: 14 residues. CDR3 in DNA: TGTGCCAGCAGTAAGGACAGGGCTGGAAACACCATATATTTT. Its translation: CASSKDRAGNTIYF.

The chain recombines TRBV6-1 with TRBJ1-3, with unresolved D. Germline lookup yields CDR1 MNHNS and CDR2 SASEGT. Trimming removed 3 bases from V and 0 bases from J, with 9 bases in between. The length of the CDR3 is 15 residues. The chain's CDR3 is CASSDPRVSGNTIYF. The CDR3 DNA follows: TGTGCCAGCAGTGATCCGAGGGTCTCTGGAAACACCATATATTTT.

In this sample, this clonotype turned up a few times. This chain links TRBV7-9 with TRBJ2-3; 7 bases align to TRBD2. The germline CDR1 and CDR2 sequences are SEHNR and FQNEAQ (reference sequence). The CDR3 runs 15 residues. V was clipped by 1 base and J by 1 base; unmatched bases: 2. The CDR3 region is CASSLVAGGTDTQYF. The CDR3 coding sequence is TGTGCCAGCAGCTTAGTGGCGGGAGGCACAGATACGCAGTATTTT. Filled out from reference TRBV7-9 and TRBJ2-3, the complete variable domain reads DTGVSQNPRHKITKRGQNVTFRCDPISEHNRLYWYRQTLGQGPEFLTYFQNEAQLEKSRLLSDRFSAERPKGSFSTLEIQRTEQGDSAMYLCASSLVAGGTDTQYFGPGTRLTVL.

V gene TRBV6-2 or TRBV6-3 combines with J gene TRBJ2-1, with 7 bases identical to TRBD2. Germline V gene data show CDR1 as MNHEY and CDR2 as SVGEGT. J was trimmed by 3 bases and V by 9 bases; bases with no gene match: 5. There are 13 residues in the CDR3. The CDR3 reads CASYGRHYNEQFF. In DNA form, the CDR3 reads TGTGCCAGTTACGGGAGGCACTACAATGAGCAGTTCTTC.

The V and J genes are TRBV12-3 or TRBV12-4 and TRBJ2-5; either TRBD1 or TRBD2 may supply D (5 bases each). The CDR3 spans 15 residues. V was clipped by 6 bases and J by 2 bases, with 16 bases between them. Here the CDR3 DNA reads TGTGCCAGCAGCCTATCACGGGGCAGACAAGAGACCCAGTACTTC. Translation gives CASSLSRGRQETQYF.

V usage is TRBV28 and J usage is TRBJ1-1, with D perhaps matching TRBD1 (5 bases). Trimming shortened V by 6 bases and J by 4 bases, and 15 bases separated the two germline ends. There are 14 residues in the CDR3. The V gene's germline CDR1 is MDHEN and CDR2 SYDVKM. As DNA, the CDR3 is TGTGCCAGCAGCCTAGCAGGGTTACGCACTGAAGCTTTCTTT. It specifies CASSLAGLRTEAFF.